These T cell receptor beta chains were read from a single sample in a study of persistence of HIV-infected CD4 T cells. These receptors have no identified antigens. Sequenced by immunoSEQ multiplex PCR; TCRdb stores in-frame clones only, minus some. This sample has approximately 31,000 clones, with 82% found just once. Sequenced material: CD4+ T cells sorted from PBMCs after approximately 20-hour stimulation, taken from a patient who received antiretroviral therapy. These receptor sequences come from an adult woman with HIV who was CMV-seropositive. The CDR3 runs from the conserved cysteine through the conserved F or W. The D gene is left open where the match is weak. Clone sizes are given selectively: once, few, many, or a class where the clone is expanded.

j_call clone_size d_call v_call cdr3_nt cdr3_aa
TRBJ2-7 . . TRBV5-6 TGTGCCAGCAGCATGACTCTCTCCTACGAGCAGTACTTC CASSMTLSYEQYF
TRBJ2-7 . TRBD1 TRBV2 TGTGCCAGCAGCCCCCGGGACAGGGCCTACGAGCAGTACTTC CASSPRDRAYEQYF
TRBJ1-4 . . TRBV7-2 TGTGCCAGCAGCTTAGAGGGGCTAACAAGTGAAAAACTGTTTTTT CASSLEGLTSEKLFF
TRBJ2-1 once . TRBV29-1 TGCAGCGTTGAAGTTTTGAGGGCGGTTAATGAGCAGTTCTTC CSVEVLRAVNEQFF
TRBJ2-1 . TRBD2 TRBV5-8 TGTGCCAGCAGCTTGGGACTAGCGGGAGACAATGAGCAGTTCTTC CASSLGLAGDNEQFF
TRBJ1-1 . . TRBV5-1 TGCGCCAGCAGCCCGGGAGTAAAAACTGAAGCTTTCTTT CASSPGVKTEAFF
TRBJ1-3 . . TRBV12-3/TRBV12-4 TGTGCCAGCAGTTTAAGTGGAAACACCATATATTTT CASSLSGNTIYF
TRBJ2-7 . TRBD1 TRBV6-5 TGTGCCAGCCTAGGGGGACAGGGGGCCTACGAGCAGTACTTC CASLGGQGAYEQYF
TRBJ1-4 . . TRBV4-3 TGCGCCAGCAGCCAAGAAGGCAGGCGGGATGAAAAACTGTTTTTT CASSQEGRRDEKLFF
TRBJ2-1 . . TRBV7-2 TGTGCCAGCAGCCCGTTACCCTCGGGACTTTCCTACAATGAGCAGTTCTTC CASSPLPSGLSYNEQFF
TRBJ2-7 . . TRBV5-1 TGCGCCAGCAGCCCCCCCGGCAGGTCCTACGAGCAGTACTTC CASSPPGRSYEQYF
TRBJ1-1 . . TRBV5-3 TGTGCCAGAAGCCGGAGGTCCAGCCGGTTGAACACTGAAGCTTTCTTT CARSRRSSRLNTEAFF
TRBJ2-7 . TRBD1 TRBV5-1 TGCGCCAGCAGCCCGGGGACAGCGGCATCACCCTACGAGCAGTACTTC CASSPGTAASPYEQYF
TRBJ2-7 . . TRBV4-1 TGCGCCAGCAGCGTAATCCCTGGGGTCTACGAGCAGTACTTC CASSVIPGVYEQYF
TRBJ1-2 . TRBD1 TRBV18 TGTGCCAGCTCACCGGGACAGGGAGGCTATGGCTACACCTTC CASSPGQGGYGYTF
TRBJ1-2 . . TRBV6-1 TGTGCCAGCAGTGAAGTAGGGCTAGGGGGTAAGAACTATGGCTACACCTTC CASSEVGLGGKNYGYTF
TRBJ2-5 . TRBD1 TRBV27 TGTGCCAGCAGTGTAACAGGGGGCAGGGAGACCCAGTACTTC CASSVTGGRETQYF
TRBJ2-3 . TRBD1 TRBV6-1 TGTGCCAGCAGTGAAGGGTGGGGGACAGAGGGGGCAGATACGCAGTATTTT CASSEGWGTEGADTQYF
TRBJ1-2 . . TRBV5-6 TGTGCCAGCAGCTTGGTATTATTCCGGGACACCTCGCTTAAATATGGCTACACCTTC CASSLVLFRDTSLKYGYTF
TRBJ2-5 once . TRBV19 TGTGCCAGTAACCCTCAGGGGGGAGGAGAGACCCAGTACTTC CASNPQGGGETQYF
TRBJ2-2 . . TRBV30 TGTGCCTGGAGTGCGGAACGACAGGCGAACACCGGGGAGCTGTTTTTT CAWSAERQANTGELFF
TRBJ2-3 . TRBD1 TRBV5-4 TGTGCCAGCAGCTTGGGTGGACAGGCCAAAAACACAGATACGCAGTATTTT CASSLGGQAKNTDTQYF
TRBJ2-1 . . TRBV5-1 TGCGCCAGCAGCTTGGATGGTGCCTCCTACAATGAGCAGTTCTTC CASSLDGASYNEQFF
TRBJ1-2 . . TRBV12-3/TRBV12-4 TGTGCCAGCAGTTTAGGACGGGGGAACGGCTACACCTTC CASSLGRGNGYTF
TRBJ2-3 . . TRBV19 TGTGCCAGTAGTATGTCCTGGGGGGCCACAGATACGCAGTATTTT CASSMSWGATDTQYF
TRBJ1-2 . . TRBV6-5 TGTGCCAGCAGTTCATCTCGGGGGGGCTATGGCTACACCTTC CASSSSRGGYGYTF
TRBJ2-7 . . TRBV6-5 TGTGCCAGCAGTTACTCGTTAGGGGACGGATACGAGCAGTACTTC CASSYSLGDGYEQYF
TRBJ1-5 . TRBD1 TRBV24-1 TGTGCCACCAGTGATCAGACAGGGCCTAATCAGCCCCAGCATTTT CATSDQTGPNQPQHF